These 18 T cell receptor beta chains originate from one sample sequenced in a study of T-cell memory formation after mild COVID-19. MiXCR, run by TCRdb on the 5' RACE reads, gives a single entry per CDR3 protein. Found here are about 540,000 distinct CDR3 sequences, 20% of them singletons; the top ten hold around 12%. The sequenced sample consisted of PBMCs or a T cell subset sorted from them (not recorded which). All receptors come from an adult woman who had mild COVID-19 (a few samples of this study predate the infection). Cell type and time point are not known.

The chain couples TRBV12-3 or TRBV12-4 to TRBJ2-5, with TRBD2 as a possible D gene (5 bases). Trimming stripped 1 base from V and 0 bases from J, with 12 bases between. This CDR3 has 16 residues. CDR3 protein: CASSLGGGGYQETQYF. In DNA, the CDR3 is TGTGCCAGCAGTTTAGGCGGTGGCGGGTACCAAGAGACCCAGTACTTC.

This clonotype was seen a handful of times. The CDR3 protein is CASSVKGSGTEAFF. The DNA of the CDR3 is TGCGCCAGCAGCGTCAAGGGCTCTGGCACTGAAGCTTTCTTT. The genes are TRBV5-1 and TRBJ1-1; D unresolved. The CDR3 extends over 14 amino acids. V lost 4 bases, J lost 4 bases, and 14 bases lay in between. Per the germline V gene, CDR1 is SGHRS and CDR2 is YFSETQ.

V is TRBV6-2 or TRBV6-3 and J is TRBJ2-7; 11 positions match TRBD2. With 2 bases clipped from V and 5 bases from J, the junction kept 2 bases outside the gene matches. Germline V lookup: CDR1 MNHEY, CDR2 SVGEGT. The CDR3 runs 14 residues. The CDR3 DNA reads TGTGCCAGCAGTTACGCGGGACTAGCGGACGAGCAGTACTTC. Translated, it gives CASSYAGLADEQYF.

This clonotype was detected only a few times. The chain links TRBV6-2 or TRBV6-3 to TRBJ2-2, with a possible D match to TRBD2 (6 bases). Germline CDR1 is MNHEY and CDR2 is SVGEGT. Trimming took off 5 bases at V and 5 bases at J, with 15 bases between the two ends. The CDR3 sequence is 15 residues long. The DNA of the CDR3 is TGTGCCAGCAGTCCCCACACTAGCTCTACCGGGGAGCTGTTTTTT. It encodes CASSPHTSSTGELFF.

V and J are TRBV7-2 and TRBJ2-1, with 11 bases matching TRBD2. The CDR3 is made up of 16 amino acids. The V and J ends lost 1 base and 2 bases, in that order; junction bases with no gene match: 1. The germline CDR1 and CDR2 sequences are SGHTA and FQGNSA. CDR3 in amino acids: CASSLDSGRAYNEQFF. For the CDR3, the DNA is TGTGCCAGCAGCTTAGATAGCGGGAGGGCCTACAATGAGCAGTTCTTC.

The rearrangement links TRBV6-1 to TRBJ2-2; the D is unclear. Per germline, CDR1 MNHNS and CDR2 SASEGT. Trimming took off 8 bases at V and 8 bases at J, with 9 bases between the two ends. The CDR3 spans 11 residues. In DNA form, the CDR3 reads TGTGCCAGCCAAGGGATAGGGGAGCTGTTTTTT. Protein product: CASQGIGELFF.

This chain joins TRBV3-1 and TRBJ2-1; possibly TRBD1 for D (6 bases). Trimming removed 4 bases from V and 1 base from J, with 11 bases in between. The germline CDR1 and CDR2 sequences are LGHDT and YNNKEL (reference sequence). The CDR3 totals 15 residues. CDR3 loop: CASSPQDRSYNEQFF. Written as DNA, the CDR3 is TGTGCCAGCAGCCCCCAGGACAGATCCTACAATGAGCAGTTCTTC.

The chain has TRBV9 and TRBJ2-1; D unclear. The V end was cut by 4 bases, the J end by 9 bases, with 11 bases between. Germline CDR1 SGDLS, CDR2 YYNGEE. The CDR3 extends over 12 amino acids. The CDR3 nucleotides are TGTGCCAGCAGCACCTACTGGGGTGAGCAGTTCTTC. It specifies CASSTYWGEQFF.

This clonotype has a handful of counts. The chain couples TRBV12-3 or TRBV12-4 to TRBJ1-3; D gene ambiguous. V was cut by 3 bases and J by 4 bases, with 4 bases left in between. The length of the CDR3 is 12 residues. The DNA for the CDR3 is TGTGCCAGCAGTTTTAAGGGAAACACCATATATTTT. This translates into CASSFKGNTIYF.

This clonotype was recorded a few times. The chain couples TRBV20-1 to TRBJ1-1; perhaps TRBD1 as D (6 bases). The CDR3 contains 14 residues. CDR1 and CDR2 from the germline V gene are DFQATT and SNEGSKA (reference sequence). V was trimmed by 2 bases and J by 1 base, leaving 11 bases between them. In nucleotides, the CDR3 is TGCAGTGCTAGACCGGGACACCAGAACACTGAAGCTTTCTTT. Its translation is CSARPGHQNTEAFF.

The chain recombines TRBV6-2 or TRBV6-3 with TRBJ1-1; TRBD1 matches at 7 bases. After removal of 6 bases from V and 1 base from J, the junction contained 11 bases not matched to a gene. Germline V lookup: CDR1 MNHEY, CDR2 SVGEGT. CDR3 length: 16 amino acids. As DNA, the CDR3 is TGTGCCAGCAGCCACCCGGCAGGGGGGCCGAACACTGAAGCTTTCTTT. It encodes CASSHPAGGPNTEAFF.

The chain links TRBV5-1 to TRBJ1-1; no firm D call. The length of the CDR3 is 13 residues. Germline V gene sequence: CDR1 SGHRS, CDR2 YFSETQ. With 9 bases removed from V and 0 bases from J, the gap between germline ends came to 12 bases. The CDR3 spells CATKSSMNTEAFF. The CDR3 DNA reads TGCGCCACCAAAAGCAGTATGAACACTGAAGCTTTCTTT.

The genes are TRBV11-2 and TRBJ1-2; the D is unclear. The germline CDR1 and CDR2 sequences are SGHAT and FQNNGV. The ends were cut back, 2 bases at V and 3 bases at J, with 7 bases in the middle. The CDR3 extends over 13 amino acids. This CDR3 is CASSLTRDYGYTF. The DNA for the CDR3 is TGTGCCAGCAGCTTAACACGCGACTATGGCTACACCTTC.

This clonotype turned up a few times. The V gene is TRBV24-1, the J gene TRBJ2-7, with 10 bases aligning to TRBD1. Germline CDR1 is KGHDR and CDR2 is SFDVKD. CDR3 length: 15 residues. The V gene end was trimmed by 3 bases and the J gene end by 4 bases; junction bases not matched to a gene: 5. CDR3 sequence (DNA): TGTGCCACCAGTGATCCGGGACAGGGGTCGTACGAGCAGTACTTC. Translation gives CATSDPGQGSYEQYF.

This chain joins TRBV18 and TRBJ2-1, with TRBD2 as a possible D gene (6 bases). CDR1 is KGHSH, CDR2 LQKENI, per germline. The CDR3 has 16 residues. Trimming removed 1 base from V and 7 bases from J, with 17 bases in between. For the CDR3, the DNA is TGTGCCAGCTCACCACTAACTAGCTCGGTGGGGAATGAGCAGTTCTTC. It is translated as CASSPLTSSVGNEQFF.

This clonotype was counted many times. V gene TRBV24-1 combines with J gene TRBJ2-7, with 8 bases identical to TRBD1. Germline trimming cut 1 base from V and 3 bases from J; bases unmatched to any gene: 7. CDR1 KGHDR and CDR2 SFDVKD come from the germline V gene. CDR3 length: 16 amino acids. This CDR3 is CATSDFGRTGFYEQYF. In DNA form, the CDR3 reads TGTGCCACCAGTGATTTTGGAAGGACAGGGTTCTACGAGCAGTACTTC.

The chain recombines TRBV29-1 with TRBJ2-7; tentative D call: TRBD2 (7 bases). V was shortened by 4 bases and J by 6 bases, with 19 bases between the two germline ends. This CDR3 spans 14 amino acids. Germline V gene lookup returns CDR1 SQVTM and CDR2 ANQGSEA. CDR3 bases: TGCAGCGTTGTCCGGGACGGGGGGCGCGCCGAGCAGTACTTC. Translated, it gives CSVVRDGGRAEQYF.

This clonotype was observed a few times. The chain links TRBV7-9 to TRBJ1-1, with no clear D. V lost 1 base and J 1 base, leaving 7 bases between the germline ends. Germline CDR1 reads SEHNR; CDR2 reads FQNEAQ (reference sequence). The CDR3 has 14 amino acids. The CDR3: CASSLERKNTEAFF. In DNA, the CDR3 is TGTGCCAGCAGCTTAGAACGGAAGAACACTGAAGCTTTCTTT. The whole variable domain, filled in from reference TRBV7-9 and TRBJ1-1, reads DTGVSQNPRHKITKRGQNVTFRCDPISEHNRLYWYRQTLGQGPEFLTYFQNEAQLEKSRLLSDRFSAERPKGSFSTLEIQRTEQGDSAMYLCASSLERKNTEAFFGQGTRLTVV.